Sequencing of this T cell receptor beta chain was carried out in a study of early T cells in non-severe SARS-CoV-2 infection. Across the whole study: Chains from this unsorted whole-blood bulk RNA could not be paired.

This clonotype was recorded many times. Attachment of unique molecular identifiers was made to individual cDNA molecules. MiXCR, run by TCRdb on the 5' RACE reads, gives a single entry per CDR3 protein. The table records fewer than 30,000 distinct CDR3 sequences, 4.3% of them present only once. Specimen: whole blood. This receptor was taken from an adult who was a healthcare worker with PCR-confirmed SARS-CoV-2 infection or an uninfected control (not recorded which).

The CDR3 DNA reads as TGTGCCAGCAGCCGGACAGCCAATTCACCCCTCCACTTT. Translating gives CASSRTANSPLHF. The chain uses TRBV27 and TRBJ1-6; perhaps TRBD1 as D (6 bases). CDR3 length: 13 residues. The ends were cut back, 6 bases at V and 7 bases at J, with 10 bases in the middle. Germline-derived CDR1 and CDR2 are MNHEY and SMNVEV (reference sequence).